One sample yielded the 16 T cell receptor beta chains listed below, sequenced in a study of CD8 T cells in ankylosing spondylitis. TCRdb re-called the 5' RACE reads with MiXCR, one entry per CDR3 protein. Among a few hundred thousand distinct CDR3 sequences listed, over 15% were seen once. Sequencing input: blood, either unsorted or a sorted T cell fraction (not recorded which). The receptors stem from a male donor with ankylosing spondylitis or in good health (not recorded which).

There are many counts of this clonotype. The genes are TRBV4-2 and TRBJ2-1; 10 bases fit TRBD2. From germline, CDR1 is LGHNA and CDR2 YNFKEQ. This CDR3 contains 17 residues. J gave up 7 bases and V 3 bases, and 12 bases lay outside the gene matches. The CDR3 nucleotides are TGTGCCAGCAGCCACGAGCTAGGACTAGCGGAGAGGAATGAGCAGTTCTTC. Its translation is CASSHELGLAERNEQFF.

This clonotype occurred many times. J is TRBJ2-3 and V is TRBV20-1; D uncertain. CDR1 and CDR2 (germline): DFQATT, SNEGSKA (reference sequence). The CDR3 contains 12 residues. DNA of the CDR3: TGCAGCCCGGCGGTGAGCACAGATACGCAGTATTTT. Protein: CSPAVSTDTQYF.

The chain employs TRBV12-3 or TRBV12-4 and TRBJ2-7, with 8 bases lining up with TRBD2. The CDR3 extends over 13 amino acids. V gave up 7 bases and J gave up 3 bases; unmatched junction bases: 5. The CDR3 DNA is TGTGCCAGCACTCCGGGACTAGTCTACGAGCAGTACTTC. Translating it yields CASTPGLVYEQYF.

This clonotype was picked up a small number of times. The chain is built from TRBV24-1 and TRBJ2-5; 10 bases are shared with TRBD1. The V segment lost 7 bases and the J segment 5 bases; nucleotides outside the gene matches: 3. The V gene's germline CDR1 is KGHDR and CDR2 SFDVKD. The length of the CDR3 is 13 residues. The CDR3 protein is CATRRTGGETQYF. The CDR3 coding sequence is TGTGCCACCAGGAGGACAGGGGGGGAGACCCAGTACTTC.

This clonotype was seen a few times. The CDR3 loop reads CASSPPELTYEQYF. The CDR3 DNA reads TGTGCCAGCTCACCACCCGAGTTAACCTACGAGCAGTACTTC. The V gene is TRBV18, the J gene TRBJ2-7; D remains unclear. Germline CDR1 KGHSH, CDR2 LQKENI. The CDR3 consists of 14 residues. Trimming pared 0 bases from V and 2 bases from J, leaving 8 bases between.

The rearrangement links TRBV20-1 to TRBJ2-1; TRBD1 might be the D (6 bases). Germline V CDR1 and CDR2: DFQATT, SNEGSKA (reference sequence). The CDR3 runs 15 residues. Trimming removed 0 bases at V and 4 bases at J, with 13 bases between. The CDR3 is CSARDLRQVYNEQFF. The CDR3 coding sequence is TGCAGTGCTAGAGATCTGAGACAGGTATACAATGAGCAGTTCTTC.

This clonotype was observed a few times. V gene TRBV20-1 combines with J gene TRBJ2-7; 11 bases fit TRBD1. After removal of 6 bases from V and 7 bases from J, the junction contained 8 bases not matched to a gene. The CDR3 extends over 13 amino acids. Germline V CDR1 and CDR2: DFQATT, SNEGSKA (reference sequence). DNA of the CDR3: TGCAGTGCCCAGGGGACAGGGGGAGGGGAGCAGTACTTC. This codes for CSAQGTGGGEQYF.

This clonotype was seen repeatedly, ten times or more. J is TRBJ2-1 and V is TRBV2, with TRBD2 matching over 12 bases. Trimming took 5 bases from V and 8 from J; bases not matched to a gene: 7. Looked up from germline, CDR1 is SNHLY and CDR2 is FYNNEI. The CDR3 is made up of 15 amino acids. For the CDR3, the DNA is TGTGCCAGCAGTCGACTAGCGGGAGCTCTTGATGAGCAGTTCTTC. Translated: CASSRLAGALDEQFF.

The genes are TRBV6-1 and TRBJ2-3; D unresolved. The CDR3 consists of 15 residues. V was trimmed by 6 bases and J by 1 base, leaving 14 bases between them. The germline V gene encodes CDR1 MNHNS and CDR2 SASEGT. CDR3 amino acids: CASSPPPVGTDTQYF. CDR3 coding DNA: TGTGCCAGCAGCCCTCCCCCGGTAGGCACAGATACGCAGTATTTT.

This clonotype was counted many times. The chain has TRBV12-3 or TRBV12-4 and TRBJ2-2; no reliable D call. The CDR3 loop spans 16 amino acids. V gave up 5 bases and J gave up 8 bases, with 21 bases separating them. This chain's CDR3 is CASSNAGSLPRGELFF. In nucleotides, the CDR3 is TGTGCCAGCAGTAACGCTGGGTCGTTGCCTCGGGGGGAGCTGTTTTTT.

The gene calls are TRBV3-1 and TRBJ1-1; D unresolved. This CDR3 spans 13 amino acids. Deletions cut 1 base from V and 3 bases from J, with 6 bases between. Germline V gene lookup returns CDR1 LGHDT and CDR2 YNNKEL (reference sequence). CDR3 sequence: CASSQVEDTEAFF. CDR3 nucleotide sequence: TGTGCCAGCAGCCAAGTGGAAGACACTGAAGCTTTCTTT.

This chain links TRBV13 with TRBJ2-2; D is perhaps TRBD1 or TRBD2 (5 bases each). The CDR3 consists of 15 residues. V was trimmed by 1 base and J by 0 bases, leaving 6 bases between them. Germline lookup yields CDR1 PRHDT and CDR2 FYEKMQ (reference sequence). CDR3 amino acids: CASSLAGPNTGELFF. The CDR3 DNA reads TGTGCCAGCAGCTTAGCGGGACCGAACACCGGGGAGCTGTTTTTT.

This clonotype was seen more than once but under ten times. This chain uses TRBV27 with TRBJ2-7; 10 positions agree with TRBD2. V lost 5 bases, J lost 6 bases, and 13 bases stayed unmatched. The germline gives CDR1 MNHEY, CDR2 SMNVEV (reference sequence). This CDR3 has 16 residues. The CDR3 DNA reads as TGTGCCAGCAGTGGGGCAAGCGGGAGGGCGATTTTCGAGCAGTACTTC. Protein: CASSGASGRAIFEQYF.

The chain links TRBV29-1 to TRBJ2-7, with TRBD1 identical over 8 bases. Germline V lookup: CDR1 SQVTM, CDR2 ANQGSEA. The ends lost 4 bases at V and 3 bases at J; junction bases unmatched: 11. The CDR3 is 15 amino acids. CDR3 nucleotide sequence: TGCAGCGTTGCCCTCGCAGGGGGCGAAGGCTACGAGCAGTACTTC. Its translation is CSVALAGGEGYEQYF.

The chain combines TRBV20-1 with TRBJ2-1; no clear D. Germline loops: CDR1 DFQATT, CDR2 SNEGSKA (reference sequence). Trimming left V 5 bases short and J 5 bases short, with 13 bases between. This CDR3 contains 13 residues. The DNA of the CDR3 is TGCAGTGCTGAGGCCGAAGGAGACAATGAGCAGTTCTTC. As protein: CSAEAEGDNEQFF.

The rearrangement joins TRBV4-1 to TRBJ2-3; 10 bases fit TRBD1. Germline V gene sequence: CDR1 MGHRA, CDR2 YSYEKL. V dropped 1 base and J dropped 3; count of bases not matched to a gene: 10. The CDR3 length is 18 residues. CDR3 nucleotides: TGCGCCAGCAGCCAAGTTCCGGGACAGGGGATCGAGACAGATACGCAGTATTTT. Its translation: CASSQVPGQGIETDTQYF.